Below, one T cell receptor beta chain is given with its context. Its specificity is unknown. The sample is drawn from a study of cytomegalovirus exposure and HLA in healthy donors. Study-wide background: The same platform was used for the 110 or so validation repertoires as for the approximately 720 first-cohort repertoires, as reported in a later analysis.

The donors were members of the validation cohort, which comprised 120 subjects and was separate from the first cohort of several hundred subjects. V lost 2 bases and J lost 3, with 14 bases in between. This CDR3 is built from 15 residues. Per germline, CDR1 KGHSH and CDR2 LQKENI. Repertoires were generated with immunoSEQ multiplex PCR, while TCRdb's copy carries only in-frame clones and drops some. The profile shows approximately 160,000 clones, around nine tenths of them singletons. Study-level points and caveats: Among TCR beta chains, those listed as cytomegalovirus-associated numbered over 150.

Sequenced material: PBMCs. This TCR was recovered from a man between 18 and 29 years old in good health and CMV-seropositive. The rearrangement joins TRBV18 to TRBJ2-7; possibly TRBD2 for D (6 bases). The CDR3 reads CASSPGGNTGYEQYF. CDR3 nucleotide sequence: TGTGCCAGCTCACCAGGGGGGAACACAGGCTACGAGCAGTACTTC.